This TCR beta chain comes out of a study of human T cells and chemical hapten exposure. Background on the study: From small differences in pooled library volume came most of the variation in per-sample TCR yields. Study results and limitations: Among TCRs, those above 1 in 1000 frequency were unaffected by DPC sensitization.

Unfractionated whole blood was the source of the extracted total RNA. Comment on this clonotype: No antigen is known for it.

The library attached unique molecular identifiers to individual cDNA molecules. The authors' processing: Sequenced samples showed a median of approximately 100,000 TCRs each, with counts running from roughly 23,000 to 700,000. In TCRdb, the reads were re-called with MiXCR into one record per CDR3 protein. What appears here as the V and J calls and clone size reflects TCRdb's work, not the paper's. The sample carries about 120,000 distinct CDR3 sequences, more than 8.5% recorded once. This receptor was obtained from a human donor in good health. Some clones in this sample may be carry-over from other donors' samples. The sample consisted of whole blood.

The CDR3 region is CASSRTVVASAYEQYF. The CDR3 DNA sequence: TGTGCCAGTAGTAGAACCGTGGTAGCCTCGGCCTACGAGCAGTACTTC. The chain couples TRBV19 to TRBJ2-7; D ambiguous. The CDR3 covers 16 residues. The germline V and J ends were trimmed by 4 bases and 2 bases, with 18 bases remaining between them. CDR1 LNHDA and CDR2 SQIVND come from the germline V gene (reference sequence).